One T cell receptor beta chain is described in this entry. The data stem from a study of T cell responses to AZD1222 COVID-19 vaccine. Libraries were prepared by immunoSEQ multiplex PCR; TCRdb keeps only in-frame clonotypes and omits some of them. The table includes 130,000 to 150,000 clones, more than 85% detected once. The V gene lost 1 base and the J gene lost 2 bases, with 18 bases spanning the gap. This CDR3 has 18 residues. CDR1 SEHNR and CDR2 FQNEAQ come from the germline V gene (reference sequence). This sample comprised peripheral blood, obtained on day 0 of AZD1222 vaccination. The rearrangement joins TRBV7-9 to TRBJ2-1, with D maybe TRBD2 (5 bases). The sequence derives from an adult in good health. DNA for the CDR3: TGTGCCAGCAGCTTAGTTGCGGGCGTGAGTAACACCTACAATGAGCAGTTCTTC. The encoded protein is CASSLVAGVSNTYNEQFF.